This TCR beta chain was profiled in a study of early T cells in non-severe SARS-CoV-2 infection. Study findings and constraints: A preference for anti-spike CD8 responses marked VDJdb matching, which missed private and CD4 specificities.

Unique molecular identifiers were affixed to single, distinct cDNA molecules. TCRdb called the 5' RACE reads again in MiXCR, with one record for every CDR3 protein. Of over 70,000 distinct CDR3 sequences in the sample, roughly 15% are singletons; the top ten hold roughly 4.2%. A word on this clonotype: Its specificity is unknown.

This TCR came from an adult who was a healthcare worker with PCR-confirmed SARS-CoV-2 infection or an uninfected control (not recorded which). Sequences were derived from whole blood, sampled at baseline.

The CDR3 DNA follows: TGTGCCAGCAGTTTACAGGAAGGGGACTACGAGCAGTACTTC. Amino acids: CASSLQEGDYEQYF. The chain is built from TRBV27 and TRBJ2-7; the D gene is possibly TRBD1 (5 bases). CDR1 is MNHEY, CDR2 SMNVEV, per germline (reference sequence). The CDR3 sequence is 14 residues long. Trimming shortened V by 2 bases and J by 3 bases, and 11 bases separated the two germline ends.